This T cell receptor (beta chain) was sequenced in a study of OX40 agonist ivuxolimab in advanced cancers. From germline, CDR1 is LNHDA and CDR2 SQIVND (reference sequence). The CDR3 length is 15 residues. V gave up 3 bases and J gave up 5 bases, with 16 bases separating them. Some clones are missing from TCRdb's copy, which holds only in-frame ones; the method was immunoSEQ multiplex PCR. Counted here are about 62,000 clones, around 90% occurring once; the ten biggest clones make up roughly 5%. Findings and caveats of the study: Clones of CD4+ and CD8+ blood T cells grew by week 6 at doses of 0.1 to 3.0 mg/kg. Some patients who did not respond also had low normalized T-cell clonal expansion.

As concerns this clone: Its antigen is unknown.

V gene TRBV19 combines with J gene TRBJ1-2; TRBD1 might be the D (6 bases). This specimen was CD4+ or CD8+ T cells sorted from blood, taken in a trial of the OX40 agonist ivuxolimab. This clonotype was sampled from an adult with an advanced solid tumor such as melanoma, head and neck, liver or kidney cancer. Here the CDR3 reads CASSMSRGSNYGYTF. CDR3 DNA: TGTGCCAGTAGTATGAGCAGGGGAAGTAATTATGGCTACACCTTC.